These T cell receptor beta chains were read from a single sample in a study of T cells in Graves' hyperthyroidism and ophthalmopathy. TCRdb used MiXCR to reprocess the multiplex PCR reads, holding one entry per CDR3 protein. The sample holds around 690,000 distinct CDR3 sequences, 15% to 20% seen once. Material: blood. The receptors originated from a man aged 50-60 years with Graves' hyperthyroidism. Both conserved end residues are part of each CDR3. The D gene is left open where the match is weak.

cdr3_aa: CASSLTREAIGTSKYF
j_call: TRBJ2-7
d_call: NA
v_call: TRBV7-2

cdr3_aa: CSVRGLEGLNTEAFF
j_call: TRBJ1-1
d_call: NA
v_call: TRBV29-1

cdr3_aa: CASSDVADLNSPLHF
j_call: TRBJ1-6
d_call: NA
v_call: TRBV6-4

cdr3_aa: CASSGNGGAYEQYF
j_call: TRBJ2-7
d_call: NA
v_call: TRBV9

cdr3_aa: CASSLLSGREGTQYF
j_call: TRBJ2-5
d_call: TRBD2
v_call: TRBV7-2

cdr3_aa: CASILRPRDSGTEAFF
j_call: TRBJ1-1
d_call: TRBD1
v_call: TRBV6-1

cdr3_aa: CAIGLAYNEQFF
j_call: TRBJ2-1
d_call: TRBD2
v_call: TRBV27

cdr3_aa: CASSRVPGQGGTEAFF
j_call: TRBJ1-1
d_call: TRBD1
v_call: TRBV6-1

cdr3_aa: CSAREPPGQGSYEQYF
j_call: TRBJ2-7
d_call: NA
v_call: TRBV20-1

cdr3_aa: CAWGPGQAHQETQYF
j_call: TRBJ2-5
d_call: NA
v_call: TRBV30

cdr3_aa: CASSSLESGNTIYF
j_call: TRBJ1-3
d_call: NA
v_call: TRBV6-1

cdr3_aa: CASSRLQGVGEKLFF
j_call: TRBJ1-4
d_call: TRBD1
v_call: TRBV12-3/TRBV12-4

cdr3_aa: CASRYRFMNTEAFF
j_call: TRBJ1-1
d_call: NA
v_call: TRBV3-1

cdr3_aa: CASHPLVPSYNSPLHF
j_call: TRBJ1-6
d_call: NA
v_call: TRBV27

cdr3_aa: CASSQNHGNTEAFF
j_call: TRBJ1-1
d_call: NA
v_call: TRBV28

cdr3_aa: CASRRQHGNYGYTF
j_call: TRBJ1-2
d_call: NA
v_call: TRBV7-2